The 18 T cell receptor beta chains presented below share a single source sample, sequenced in a study of CD8 T cells in ankylosing spondylitis. TCRdb re-analysed the 5' RACE reads in MiXCR, keeping a single row per CDR3 protein. The repertoire holds some 100,000 distinct CDR3 sequences, 8% to 10% seen once, with roughly 9.9% in the top ten. Sequencing input: blood, either unsorted or a sorted T cell fraction (not recorded which). These receptor sequences come from a male donor with ankylosing spondylitis or in good health (not recorded which).

This clonotype was observed at least ten times. The gene calls are TRBV11-3 and TRBJ2-1; TRBD2 agrees at 13 bases. The CDR3 has 15 residues. V gave up 4 bases and J gave up 5 bases; unmatched junction bases: 2. CDR1 and CDR2 from the germline V gene are SGHNT and YENEEA. Here the CDR3 reads CASSSGLAGNNEQFF. CDR3 nucleotide sequence: TGTGCCAGCAGCTCGGGACTAGCGGGGAACAATGAGCAGTTCTTC.

This clonotype was counted many times. This chain joins TRBV5-1 and TRBJ2-3, with TRBD2 identical over 13 bases. The CDR3 runs 17 residues. The junction had 8 bases not matched to a gene; V was cut back by 0 bases and J by 7 bases. Germline V lookup: CDR1 SGHRS, CDR2 YFSETQ. This CDR3 reads CASSLEGLAGRGNTQYF. The DNA for the CDR3 is TGCGCCAGCAGCTTGGAGGGACTAGCGGGAAGGGGGAATACGCAGTATTTT.

In this sample, this clonotype turned up many times. The chain uses TRBV12-3 or TRBV12-4 and TRBJ1-2; D remains ambiguous. The germline V and J ends were trimmed by 0 bases and 8 bases, with 16 bases remaining between them. The CDR3 runs 15 residues. Here the CDR3 reads CASSLALWRVEGYTF. CDR3 in DNA: TGTGCCAGCAGTTTAGCGCTGTGGAGGGTCGAGGGCTACACCTTC.

The V call is TRBV12-3 or TRBV12-4, the J call TRBJ1-5; no clear D gene. Trimming shortened V by 5 bases and J by 4 bases, and 6 bases separated the two germline ends. This CDR3 comprises 12 residues. The CDR3 DNA follows: TGTGCCAGCAGTCACAAGAATCAGCCCCAGCATTTT. This gives the protein CASSHKNQPQHF.

This clonotype was observed at least ten times. DNA of the CDR3: TGCGCCAGCAGCTTGGAGCCAGCAGCGTCCTACAATGAGCAGTTCTTC. Residues: CASSLEPAASYNEQFF. The rearrangement links TRBV5-1 to TRBJ2-1; D not certain. Germline V CDR1 and CDR2: SGHRS, YFSETQ. V was cut by 0 bases and J by 1 base, with 11 bases left in between. The CDR3 covers 16 residues.

This clonotype was detected ten times or more. The chain employs TRBV4-2 and TRBJ1-2; no clear D. V gave up 0 bases and J gave up 4 bases, with 6 bases separating them. This CDR3 has 13 residues. From germline, CDR1 is LGHNA and CDR2 YNFKEQ. The CDR3 DNA is TGTGCCAGCAGCCAAGAAGCCACCTATGGCTACACCTTC. Encoded protein: CASSQEATYGYTF.

Ten or more counts support this clonotype. The chain uses TRBV7-9 and TRBJ2-7; 7 nucleotides align to TRBD1. V was pared by 6 bases and J by 0 bases, with 2 bases of the junction left unmatched. CDR1 SEHNR and CDR2 FQNEAQ come from the germline V gene (reference sequence). This CDR3 region has 13 residues. The CDR3 nucleotides are TGTGCCAGCAGTCGGGACAGCTCCTACGAGCAGTACTTC. It codes for CASSRDSSYEQYF.

This clonotype was detected ten times or more. The V gene is TRBV11-2, the J gene TRBJ1-4; D not certain. Trimming left V 5 bases short and J 5 bases short, with 9 bases between. Germline-derived CDR1 and CDR2 are SGHAT and FQNNGV. The CDR3 is 13 residues long. Here the CDR3 reads CASSEVVNEKLFF. CDR3 nucleotides: TGTGCCAGCAGCGAAGTGGTAAATGAAAAACTGTTTTTT.

This clonotype was observed many times. The V gene is TRBV20-1, the J gene TRBJ2-5; D remains unclear. Germline assignment: CDR1 DFQATT and CDR2 SNEGSKA (reference sequence). The germline V and J ends were trimmed by 1 base and 4 bases, with 4 bases remaining between them. The length of the CDR3 is 11 residues. CDR3 sequence reads: CSARVTETQYF. The CDR3 DNA reads TGCAGTGCTAGAGTGACAGAGACCCAGTACTTC.

In its sample, this clonotype was seen many times. The genes are TRBV18 and TRBJ1-1; unclear D gene. V was trimmed by 8 bases and J by 1 base, leaving 11 bases between them. There are 13 residues in the CDR3. Germline lookup yields CDR1 KGHSH and CDR2 LQKENI. The CDR3 bases are TGTGCCAGCGTTGGGGTAGGGAACACTGAAGCTTTCTTT. Protein product: CASVGVGNTEAFF.

This clonotype has only a few counts. V is TRBV4-3 and J is TRBJ1-1; possibly TRBD1 for D (6 bases). The CDR3 contains 15 residues. V was shortened by 0 bases and J by 5 bases, with 13 bases between the two germline ends. Germline V gives CDR1 LGHNA, CDR2 YSLEER. CDR3 nucleotide sequence: TGCGCCAGCAGCCAAGACTGGGGGCGGGGGACTGAAGCTTTCTTT. Translation: CASSQDWGRGTEAFF.

Many counts were recorded for this clonotype. The V gene is TRBV6-5, the J gene TRBJ1-1; 8 bases map to TRBD1. Germline V CDR1 and CDR2: MNHEY, SVGAGI. The J segment lost 4 bases and the V segment lost 2 bases, leaving 6 bases of the junction unmatched. This CDR3 is built from 15 residues. For the CDR3, the DNA is TGTGCCAGCAGTTACGGACAGGGATTGAGCACTGAAGCTTTCTTT. Translating it yields CASSYGQGLSTEAFF.

The sample holds a few counts of this clonotype. V usage is TRBV5-1 and J usage is TRBJ2-5; D is perhaps TRBD2 (5 bases). There are 15 residues in the CDR3. CDR1 is SGHRS, CDR2 YFSETQ, per germline. Trimming took 3 bases from V and 5 from J, leaving 17 bases between them. CDR3 DNA: TGCGCCAGCAGCTCCGGACTGGATAGGAGGGAGACCCAGTACTTC. Amino acid sequence: CASSSGLDRRETQYF. Drawing the rest from reference TRBV5-1 and TRBJ2-5, the complete variable domain is KAGVTQTPRYLIKTRGQQVTLSCSPISGHRSVSWYQQTPGQGLQFLFEYFSETQRNKGNFPGRFSGRQFSNSRSEMNVSTLELGDSALYLCASSSGLDRRETQYFGPGTRLLVL.

The sample holds many counts of this clonotype. This sequence joins TRBV5-1 and TRBJ2-1, with 8 bases lining up with TRBD2. Germline CDR1 reads SGHRS; CDR2 reads YFSETQ. CDR3 size: 16 residues. V lost 4 bases to trimming and J lost 6 bases; unmatched junction nucleotides: 12. CDR3 in DNA: TGCGCCAGCAGCGTTGGATCCGGGACTAGTCTCAATGAGCAGTTCTTC. Its translation: CASSVGSGTSLNEQFF.

This clonotype was detected many times. V gene TRBV7-2 combines with J gene TRBJ2-5; 12 bases are shared with TRBD2. V dropped 5 bases and J dropped 5; count of bases not matched to a gene: 6. The V gene's germline CDR1 is SGHTA and CDR2 FQGNSA. The CDR3 consists of 15 residues. The CDR3 nucleotides read TGTGCCAGCAGCCCTCGACTAGCGGGAGTGGAGACCCAGTACTTC. As protein: CASSPRLAGVETQYF.

Many counts were recorded for this clonotype. This chain joins TRBV7-9 and TRBJ1-6; D is possibly TRBD1 (6 bases). The germline CDR1 and CDR2 sequences are SEHNR and FQNEAQ (reference sequence). CDR3 length: 16 residues. V lost 4 bases and J lost 7, with 17 bases in between. Here the CDR3 reads CASSSSRQDGNSPLHF. The CDR3, as DNA: TGTGCCAGCAGCTCTTCTCGACAGGACGGGAATTCACCCCTCCACTTT.

This clonotype was detected only a few times. The junction and the germline gene differ at one end; a read error may be behind it. This chain links TRBV5-6 with TRBJ1-5; TRBD1 is a possible D gene (5 bases). The CDR3 spans 13 residues. CDR1 and CDR2 (germline): SGHDT, YYEEEE. CDR3 DNA sequence: TGTGCCAGCACCTTGCAGGGCCCTCAGCCCCAGCATTTT. Translated, it gives CASTLQGPQPQHF.

The J gene is TRBJ2-6, the V gene TRBV5-5; D is perhaps TRBD1 (5 bases). V lost 0 bases and J lost 0, with 13 bases in between. Germline CDR1 SGHKS, CDR2 YYEKEE (reference sequence). The CDR3 runs to 18 residues. For the CDR3, the DNA is TGTGCCAGCAGCTTGGAGGGGCCAGGGCTCTCTGGGGCCAACGTCCTGACTTTC. This gives the protein CASSLEGPGLSGANVLTF.